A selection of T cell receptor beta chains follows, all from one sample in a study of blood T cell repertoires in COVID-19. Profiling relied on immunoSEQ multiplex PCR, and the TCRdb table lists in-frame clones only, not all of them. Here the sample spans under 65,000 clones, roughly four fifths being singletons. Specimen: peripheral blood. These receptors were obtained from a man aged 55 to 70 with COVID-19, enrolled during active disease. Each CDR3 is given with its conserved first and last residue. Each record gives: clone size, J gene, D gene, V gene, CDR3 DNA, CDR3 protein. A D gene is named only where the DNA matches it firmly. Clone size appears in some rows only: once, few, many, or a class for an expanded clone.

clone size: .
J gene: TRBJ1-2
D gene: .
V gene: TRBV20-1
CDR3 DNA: TGCAGTGCTAAAACAGGGTATGGCTACACCTTC
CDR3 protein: CSAKTGYGYTF

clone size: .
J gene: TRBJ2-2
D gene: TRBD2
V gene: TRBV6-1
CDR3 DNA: TGTGCCAGCAGTGCGGTCTCTAGCGGGGTTAACACCGGGGAGCTGTTTTTT
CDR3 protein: CASSAVSSGVNTGELFF

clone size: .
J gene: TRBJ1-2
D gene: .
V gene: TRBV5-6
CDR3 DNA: TGTGCCAGCGGGCAGGATCGGGGGATCGGGGGCTACACCTTC
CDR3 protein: CASGQDRGIGGYTF

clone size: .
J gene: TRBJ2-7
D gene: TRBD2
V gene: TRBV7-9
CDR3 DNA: TGTGCCAGCAGCTTTCCGGGACTACTCCTGGAGCAGTACTTC
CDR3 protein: CASSFPGLLLEQYF

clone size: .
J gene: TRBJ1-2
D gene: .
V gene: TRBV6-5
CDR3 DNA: TGTGCCAGCAGGGGGGAGGGACATCTCTATGGCTACACCTTC
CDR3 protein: CASRGEGHLYGYTF

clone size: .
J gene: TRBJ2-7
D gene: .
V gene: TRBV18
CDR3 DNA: TGTGCCAGCTCACCTAGACTCCCTGGCCAGCAGTACTTC
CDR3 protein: CASSPRLPGQQYF

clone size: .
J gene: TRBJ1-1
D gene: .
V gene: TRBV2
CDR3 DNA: TGTGCCAGCGGGAGGCTGAACACTGAAGCTTTCTTT
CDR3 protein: CASGRLNTEAFF

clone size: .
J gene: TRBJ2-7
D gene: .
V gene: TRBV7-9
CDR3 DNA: TGTGCCAGCAGCCCCCGACTCCCTGCGAGCTCCTACGAGCAGTACTTC
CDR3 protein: CASSPRLPASSYEQYF

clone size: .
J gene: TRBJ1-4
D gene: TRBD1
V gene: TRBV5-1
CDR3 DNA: TGCGCCAGCAGCGTACAGGGGGCGGGTGAAAAACTGTTTTTT
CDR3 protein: CASSVQGAGEKLFF

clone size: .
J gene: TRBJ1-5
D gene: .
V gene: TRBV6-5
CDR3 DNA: TGTGCCAGCAGGCCAGGGAGCAATCAGCCCCAGCATTTT
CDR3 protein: CASRPGSNQPQHF

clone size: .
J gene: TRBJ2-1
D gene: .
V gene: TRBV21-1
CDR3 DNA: TGTGCCAGCAGCAAGACGGGGTTGGCGGGGGCTCGAGAAAATGAGCAGTTCTTC
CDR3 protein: CASSKTGLAGARENEQFF

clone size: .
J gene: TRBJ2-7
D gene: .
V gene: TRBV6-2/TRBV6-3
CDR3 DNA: TGTGCCAGCAGTTACCCGACTTACAGGCTAACCTCCTACGAGCAGTACTTC
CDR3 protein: CASSYPTYRLTSYEQYF

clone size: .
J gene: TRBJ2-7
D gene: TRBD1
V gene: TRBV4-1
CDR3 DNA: TGCGCCAGCAGCCAAGTGGGACAGAGCTACGAGCAGTACTTC
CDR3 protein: CASSQVGQSYEQYF

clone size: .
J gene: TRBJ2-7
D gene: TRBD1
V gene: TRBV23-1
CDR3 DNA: TGCGCCATCATTGACAGGGTCCGACCAAGAGACTACTACGAGCAGTACTTC
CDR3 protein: CAIIDRVRPRDYYEQYF

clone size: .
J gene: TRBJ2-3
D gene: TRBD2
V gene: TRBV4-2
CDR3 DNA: TGTGCCAGCAGCCAGTCCCTGGGGGGGGCAGATACGCAGTATTTT
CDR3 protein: CASSQSLGGADTQYF

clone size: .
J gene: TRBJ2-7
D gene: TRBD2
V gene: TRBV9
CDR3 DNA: TGTGCCAGCAACCCCGGGACTAGCGGGAACTACGAGCAGTACTTC
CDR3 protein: CASNPGTSGNYEQYF

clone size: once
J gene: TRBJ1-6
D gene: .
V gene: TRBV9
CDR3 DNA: TGTGCCAGCAGCGCGACACAGGGTGATAATTCACCCCTCCACTTT
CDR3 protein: CASSATQGDNSPLHF

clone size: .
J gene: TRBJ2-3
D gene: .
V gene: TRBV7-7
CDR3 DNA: TGTGCTAGCAGCTTAAGGTCCGCCGCAACAGGTCTAGATACGCAGTATTTT
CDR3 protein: CASSLRSAATGLDTQYF

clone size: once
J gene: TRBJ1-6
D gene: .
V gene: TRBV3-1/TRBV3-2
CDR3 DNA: TGTGCCAGCAGCCAAGAGAACATAAGGGGTTCACCCCTCCACTTT
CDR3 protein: CASSQENIRGSPLHF

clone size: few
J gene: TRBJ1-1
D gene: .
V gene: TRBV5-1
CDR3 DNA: TGCGCCAGCAGTATTGTTTGGAACACTGAAGCTTTCTTT
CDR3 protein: CASSIVWNTEAFF

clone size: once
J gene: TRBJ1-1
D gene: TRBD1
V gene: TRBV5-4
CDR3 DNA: TGTGCCAGCAGCTTGACAGGGGGCGCGAGGGGCACTGAAGCTTTCTTT
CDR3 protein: CASSLTGGARGTEAFF

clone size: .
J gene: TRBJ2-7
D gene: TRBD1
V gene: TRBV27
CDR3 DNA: TGTGCCAGCAGTGGGACAGCGTCCTACGAGCAGTACTTC
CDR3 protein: CASSGTASYEQYF

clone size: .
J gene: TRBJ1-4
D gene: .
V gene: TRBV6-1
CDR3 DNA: TGTGCCAGCAGTGAGCTGCGGGTTAATGAAAAACTGTTTTTT
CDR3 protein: CASSELRVNEKLFF

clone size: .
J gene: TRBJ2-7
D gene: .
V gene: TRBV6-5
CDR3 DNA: TGTGCCAGCGACAGGACCACCAAGATGTACGAGCAGTACTTC
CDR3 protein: CASDRTTKMYEQYF

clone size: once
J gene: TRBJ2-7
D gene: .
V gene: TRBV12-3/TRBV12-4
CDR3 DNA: TGTGCCAGCAGTTTGGAGGGAATCGAGCAGTACTTC
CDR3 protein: CASSLEGIEQYF

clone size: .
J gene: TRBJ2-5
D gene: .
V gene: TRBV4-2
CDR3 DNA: TGTGCCAGCAGCCAAGTCGGGGAAGAGACCCAGTACTTC
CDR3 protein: CASSQVGEETQYF

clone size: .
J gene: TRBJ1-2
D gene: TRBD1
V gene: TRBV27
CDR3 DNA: TGTGCCAGCAGTTTAGAAGGACAGGGACGAGGCTACACCTTC
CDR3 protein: CASSLEGQGRGYTF

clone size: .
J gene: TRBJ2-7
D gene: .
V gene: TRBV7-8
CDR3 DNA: TGTGCCAGCATCCGACTGGAGAGGTTTGGCGAGCAGTACTTC
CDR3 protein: CASIRLERFGEQYF

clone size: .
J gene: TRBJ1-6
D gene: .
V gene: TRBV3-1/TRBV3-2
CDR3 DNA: TGTGCCAGCAGCCTTTCCAACGGGATGTCACCCCTCCACTTT
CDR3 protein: CASSLSNGMSPLHF

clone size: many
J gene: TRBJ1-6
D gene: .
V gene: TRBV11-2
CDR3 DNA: TGTGCCAGCAGCTTAGGGAGGTCCAATGGGTCACCCCTCCACTTT
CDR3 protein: CASSLGRSNGSPLHF

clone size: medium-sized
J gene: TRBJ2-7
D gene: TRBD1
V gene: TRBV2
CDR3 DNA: TGTGCCAGCAGCCCGGGACAGGGCCCGAACGAGCAGTACTTC
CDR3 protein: CASSPGQGPNEQYF

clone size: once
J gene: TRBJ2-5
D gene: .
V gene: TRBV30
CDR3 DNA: TGTGCCTGGACACGGGGCCAAGAGACCCAGTACTTC
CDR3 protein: CAWTRGQETQYF

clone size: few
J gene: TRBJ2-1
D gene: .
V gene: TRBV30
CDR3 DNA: TGTGCCTGGAGTGTTCGGAGAACTAATGAGCAGTTCTTC
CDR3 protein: CAWSVRRTNEQFF

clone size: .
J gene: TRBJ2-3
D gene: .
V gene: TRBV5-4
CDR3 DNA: TGTGCCTACAACACAGTCGCCACAGATACGCAGTATTTT
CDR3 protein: CAYNTVATDTQYF

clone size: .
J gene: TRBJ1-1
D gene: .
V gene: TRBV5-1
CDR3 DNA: TGCGCCAGCAGCGTAGATCCTCAGGTCAACACTGAAGCTTTCTTT
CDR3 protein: CASSVDPQVNTEAFF

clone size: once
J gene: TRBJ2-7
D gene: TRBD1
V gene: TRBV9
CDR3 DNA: TGTGCCAGCAGCCCAGATGGGACAGCGTACGAGCAGTACTTC
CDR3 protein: CASSPDGTAYEQYF

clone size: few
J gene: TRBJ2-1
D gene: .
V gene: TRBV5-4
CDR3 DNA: TGTGCCAGCAGCTTGCGGGACTACAATGAGCAGTTCTTC
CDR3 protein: CASSLRDYNEQFF

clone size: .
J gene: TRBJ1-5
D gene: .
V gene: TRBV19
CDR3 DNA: TGTGCCAGTAGTATGATGGAGGGTGACAATCAGCCCCAGCATTTT
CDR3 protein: CASSMMEGDNQPQHF

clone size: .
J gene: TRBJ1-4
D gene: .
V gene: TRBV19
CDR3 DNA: TGTGCCAGTAGTTTGACAGTTAATGAAAAACTGTTTTTT
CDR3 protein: CASSLTVNEKLFF